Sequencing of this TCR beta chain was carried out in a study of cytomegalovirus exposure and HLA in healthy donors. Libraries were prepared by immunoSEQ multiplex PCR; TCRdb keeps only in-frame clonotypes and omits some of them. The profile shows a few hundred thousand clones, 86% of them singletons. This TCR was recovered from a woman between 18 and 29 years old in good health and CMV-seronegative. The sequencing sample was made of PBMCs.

CDR3 in DNA: TGTGCCAGCAGTTTAGGGTTATCGGGGACAATTACCGGGGAGCTGTTTTTT. Protein sequence: CASSLGLSGTITGELFF. The chain joins TRBV28 to TRBJ2-2; TRBD1 might be the D (6 bases). The V gene lost 2 bases and the J gene lost 5 bases, with 18 bases spanning the gap. From germline, CDR1 is MDHEN and CDR2 SYDVKM. This CDR3 is 17 amino acids long.